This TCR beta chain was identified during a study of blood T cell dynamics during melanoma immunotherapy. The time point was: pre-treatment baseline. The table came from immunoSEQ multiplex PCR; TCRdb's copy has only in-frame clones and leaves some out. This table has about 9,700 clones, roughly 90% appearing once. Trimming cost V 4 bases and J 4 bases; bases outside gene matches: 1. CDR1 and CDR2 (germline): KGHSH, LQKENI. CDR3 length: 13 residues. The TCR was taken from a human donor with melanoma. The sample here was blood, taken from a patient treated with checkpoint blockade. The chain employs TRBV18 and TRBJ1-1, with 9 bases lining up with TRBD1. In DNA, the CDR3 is TGTGCCAGCTCACTGGGACAGGGCACTGAAGCTTTCTTT. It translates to CASSLGQGTEAFF.